Shown below are 9 T cell receptor beta chains from a single sample sequenced in a study of T cell responses to AZD1222 COVID-19 vaccine. The data were produced by immunoSEQ multiplex PCR, yet TCRdb's version contains in-frame clones alone and is incomplete. The sample lists more than 110,000 clones; around 90% were seen once. The material was peripheral blood, obtained on day 0 of AZD1222 vaccination. Every receptor here comes from an adult in good health.

This clone occurred once. V gene TRBV13 combines with J gene TRBJ2-1; TRBD2 aligns across 8 bases. Germline assignment: CDR1 PRHDT and CDR2 FYEKMQ (reference sequence). This CDR3 is built from 15 residues. V lost 5 bases and J lost 5; bases outside the gene matches: 8. The CDR3 DNA reads TGTGCCAGCAGCCCCGGAACGGGGGGGAACAATGAGCAGTTCTTC. The encoded protein is CASSPGTGGNNEQFF.

A single count supports this clone. The chain links TRBV5-4 to TRBJ1-4, with D hard to call. Germline V gene data show CDR1 as SGHNT and CDR2 as YYREEE (reference sequence). Trimming shortened V by 4 bases and J by 6 bases, and 10 bases separated the two germline ends. This CDR3 has 13 residues. The CDR3 DNA sequence: TGTGCCAGCAGCCGCCCCCCTTATGAAAAACTGTTTTTT. Residues: CASSRPPYEKLFF.

This rearrangement joins TRBV2 to TRBJ1-4; TRBD1 is a possible D gene (6 bases). CDR1 is SNHLY and CDR2 is FYNNEI in the germline V gene. This CDR3 contains 12 residues. Trimming left V 8 bases short and J 7 bases short, with 11 bases between. The CDR3 loop is CASAPGVEKLFF. DNA for the CDR3: TGTGCCAGCGCCCCAGGGGTTGAAAAACTGTTTTTT.

The gene calls are TRBV5-1 and TRBJ1-4; D ambiguous. The CDR3 has 14 residues. Looked up from germline, CDR1 is SGHRS and CDR2 is YFSETQ. V dropped 4 bases and J dropped 0 bases, with 7 bases sitting between them. The DNA for the CDR3 is TGCGCCAGCAGCGACGTTTCAACTAATGAAAAACTGTTTTTT. Translated, it gives CASSDVSTNEKLFF.

This clone has more than one count but fewer than ten. The chain combines TRBV6-5 with TRBJ2-7; TRBD2 agrees at 13 bases. V shed 6 bases and J 3 bases; nucleotides not matched to a gene: 2. CDR3 length: 14 amino acids. Germline lookup yields CDR1 MNHEY and CDR2 SVGAGI. The CDR3 bases are TGTGCCAGCAGAAGACTAGCGGGAGGCTACGAGCAGTACTTC. This gives the protein CASRRLAGGYEQYF.

This chain uses TRBV5-4 with TRBJ2-4; 9 bases map to TRBD2. The germline CDR1 and CDR2 sequences are SGHNT and YYREEE (reference sequence). The CDR3 covers 16 residues. V dropped 4 bases and J dropped 6; count of bases not matched to a gene: 11. The CDR3 coding sequence is TGTGCCAGCAGCGAGTTCCTGGGACTAGCCGGAAACATTCAGTACTTC. Translation gives CASSEFLGLAGNIQYF.

V and J are TRBV2 and TRBJ2-6, with TRBD1 identical over 8 bases. The CDR3 loop spans 20 amino acids. V lost 5 bases, J lost 0 bases, and 15 bases stayed unmatched. The germline V gene has CDR1 SNHLY and CDR2 FYNNEI. For the CDR3, the DNA is TGTGCCAGCAGTCGACGGACAGGGCCACAACTCAGCTCTGGGGCCAACGTCCTGACTTTC. Translation: CASSRRTGPQLSSGANVLTF.

The chain employs TRBV5-5 and TRBJ2-5, with D perhaps TRBD2 (6 bases). V shed 4 bases and J shed 5 bases, with 15 bases lying between them. Germline lookup yields CDR1 SGHKS and CDR2 YYEKEE (reference sequence). The CDR3 covers 14 residues. The CDR3 is CASSLPGVWETQYF. The CDR3 coding sequence is TGTGCCAGCAGCCTACCGGGGGTTTGGGAGACCCAGTACTTC.

The V and J genes are TRBV2 and TRBJ1-5; 10 positions agree with TRBD1. Trimming removed 6 bases from V and 1 base from J; junction bases left unmatched: 3. CDR3 size: 15 residues. CDR1 and CDR2 from the germline V gene are SNHLY and FYNNEI. The CDR3 region has the DNA TGTGCCAGCAGGACAGGGGGCCGGAGCAATCAGCCCCAGCATTTT. Encoded protein: CASRTGGRSNQPQHF.